One and the same sample provided the 13 T cell receptor beta chains below, sequenced in a study of Ad26.COV2.S vaccination and SARS-CoV-2 variants. The data were produced by immunoSEQ multiplex PCR, yet TCRdb's version contains in-frame clones alone and is incomplete. The top ten clones hold approximately 1.5% of a sample with about 680,000 clones, 89% of them seen once. As to treatment: roughly 18 received Ad26.COV2.S at low or high dose, single or two shots; about 5 received placebo; per-sample allocation not given. Sampling was done on day 63 after the first vaccine or placebo injection. This specimen was peripheral blood, taken in a trial of Ad26.COV2.S vaccine versus placebo. Receptor source: a person aged 18-65 years who received the Ad26.COV2.S COVID-19 vaccine or a placebo.

The chain recombines TRBV7-6 with TRBJ2-7; perhaps D is TRBD1 or TRBD2 (5 bases each). Germline CDR1 reads SGHVS; CDR2 reads FNYEAQ. This CDR3 region has 16 residues. The V end lost 1 base, the J end lost 6 bases, and 19 bases lay between the germline ends. The CDR3 protein is CASSLGSGRRTSEQYF. The CDR3 DNA reads TGTGCCAGCAGCTTAGGTTCGGGACGCCGGACGAGCGAGCAGTACTTC.

This clone was picked up a small number of times. This rearrangement joins TRBV6-1 to TRBJ1-2; unclear D gene. This CDR3 spans 13 amino acids. Trimming cost V 2 bases and J 5 bases, with 9 bases left between them. Germline assignment: CDR1 MNHNS and CDR2 SASEGT. In nucleotides, the CDR3 is TGTGCCAGCAGTGAATCCGGGAGGTATGGCTACACCTTC. It specifies CASSESGRYGYTF.

The chain joins TRBV5-4 to TRBJ1-3; D unresolved. Looked up from germline, CDR1 is SGHNT and CDR2 is YYREEE (reference sequence). V was trimmed by 3 bases and J by 4 bases, leaving 14 bases between them. The CDR3 is 15 amino acids. The CDR3: CASSSDPGTGNTIYF. In DNA form, the CDR3 reads TGTGCCAGCAGCTCAGACCCCGGCACAGGAAACACCATATATTTT.

The J gene is TRBJ2-7, the V gene TRBV10-1; D remains ambiguous. The CDR3 loop spans 13 amino acids. Germline CDR1 reads WNHNN; CDR2 reads SYGVQD (reference sequence). V was pared by 7 bases and J by 4 bases, with 14 bases between. The CDR3 spells CASTKASAYEQYF. In nucleotides, the CDR3 is TGCGCCAGCACCAAAGCCTCCGCATACGAGCAGTACTTC.

Comment on this clone: The same CDR3 is also encoded by other DNA sequences in this sample. V and J are TRBV18 and TRBJ2-7; D unclear. Germline V CDR1 and CDR2: KGHSH, LQKENI. The CDR3 extends over 14 amino acids. V gave up 0 bases and J gave up 2 bases, with 8 bases separating them. The CDR3 nucleotides are TGTGCCAGCTCACCACCGGGTCTCCCCTACGAGCAGTACTTC. It encodes CASSPPGLPYEQYF.

V gene TRBV24-1 combines with J gene TRBJ2-1; D unresolved. The CDR3 has 12 residues. CDR1 and CDR2 from the germline V gene are KGHDR and SFDVKD. The V and J ends lost 4 bases and 6 bases respectively, with 6 bases between them. CDR3 region: CATSEVGNEQFF. DNA of the CDR3: TGTGCCACCAGTGAAGTGGGCAATGAGCAGTTCTTC.

The V and J genes are TRBV7-9 and TRBJ2-7, with D perhaps TRBD1 (7 bases). V was cut by 0 bases and J by 2 bases, with 14 bases left in between. Germline V gene lookup returns CDR1 SEHNR and CDR2 FQNEAQ (reference sequence). The CDR3 is 16 amino acids. CDR3 sequence reads: CASSLALRRGPYEQYF. The CDR3 DNA reads as TGTGCCAGCAGCTTAGCGCTGCGGAGGGGGCCCTACGAGCAGTACTTC. Combining the CDR3 with reference TRBV7-9 and TRBJ2-7 gives the whole variable domain DTGVSQNPRHKITKRGQNVTFRCDPISEHNRLYWYRQTLGQGPEFLTYFQNEAQLEKSRLLSDRFSAERPKGSFSTLEIQRTEQGDSAMYLCASSLALRRGPYEQYFGPGTRLTVT.

The V gene is TRBV4-3, the J gene TRBJ2-1, with a possible D match to TRBD2 (5 bases). Germline V gene data show CDR1 as LGHNA and CDR2 as YSLEER. The CDR3 has 18 residues. Trimming pared 2 bases from V and 1 base from J, leaving 18 bases between. CDR3 loop: CASSQLARTASSYNEQFF. The CDR3 nucleotides read TGCGCCAGCAGCCAACTAGCCCGAACAGCTTCATCCTACAATGAGCAGTTCTTC.

This chain joins TRBV4-2 and TRBJ2-7, with 8 bases aligning to TRBD2. V trimming: 3 bases; J trimming: 2 bases; junction bases outside the gene matches: 9. Germline V gene lookup returns CDR1 LGHNA and CDR2 YNFKEQ. This CDR3 is 16 amino acids long. The CDR3 sequence: CASSHGGAGGTYEQYF. CDR3 in DNA: TGTGCCAGCAGCCACGGCGGGGCGGGAGGCACCTACGAGCAGTACTTC.

The chain carries TRBV7-8 and TRBJ1-5, with TRBD1 identical over 8 bases. Per germline, CDR1 SGHVS and CDR2 FQNEAQ. The length of the CDR3 is 15 residues. V lost 1 base, J lost 8 bases, and 7 bases stayed unmatched. In nucleotides, the CDR3 is TGTGCCAGCAGCTTAGGCGCAGGGGGCCAGAAGCCCCAGCATTTT. This sequence encodes CASSLGAGGQKPQHF. Complete variable domain (other parts from reference TRBV7-8 and TRBJ1-5): GAGVSQSPRYKVAKRGQDVALRCDPISGHVSLFWYQQALGQGPEFLTYFQNEAQLDKSGLPSDRFFAERPEGSVSTLKIQRTQQEDSAVYLCASSLGAGGQKPQHFGDGTRLSIL.

This clone was seen a single time. The V and J genes are TRBV27 and TRBJ2-7, with D possibly matching TRBD2 (5 bases). The CDR3 is 13 amino acids. CDR1 and CDR2 from the germline V gene are MNHEY and SMNVEV (reference sequence). V lost 10 bases, J lost 4 bases, and 17 bases lay in between. The CDR3, as DNA: TGTGCCACCGGCGGACCGGAGGTTTACGAGCAGTACTTC. Translation gives CATGGPEVYEQYF.

The chain links TRBV7-2 to TRBJ1-5; TRBD1 matches at 7 bases. CDR1 and CDR2 (germline): SGHTA, FQGNSA. The V gene end was trimmed by 3 bases and the J gene end by 5 bases; junction bases not matched to a gene: 1. The CDR3 contains 13 residues. CDR3 nucleotide sequence: TGTGCCAGCAGCTTCGACAGGGATCAGCCCCAGCATTTT. Encoded protein: CASSFDRDQPQHF. The variable domain in full, with the rest retrieved from reference TRBV7-2 and TRBJ1-5, is GAGVSQSPSNKVTEKGKDVELRCDPISGHTALYWYRQSLGQGLEFLIYFQGNSAPDKSGLPSDRFSAERTGGSVSTLTIQRTQQEDSAVYLCASSFDRDQPQHFGDGTRLSIL.

The chain joins TRBV19 to TRBJ1-4, with D possibly TRBD1 on 5 matching bases. Germline CDR1 and CDR2: LNHDA and SQIVND (reference sequence). CDR3 length: 14 amino acids. V shed 6 bases and J shed 8 bases, with 16 bases lying between them. The CDR3: CASRPTAQREKLFF. CDR3 nucleotides: TGTGCCAGTAGGCCGACAGCCCAGAGGGAAAAACTGTTTTTT.